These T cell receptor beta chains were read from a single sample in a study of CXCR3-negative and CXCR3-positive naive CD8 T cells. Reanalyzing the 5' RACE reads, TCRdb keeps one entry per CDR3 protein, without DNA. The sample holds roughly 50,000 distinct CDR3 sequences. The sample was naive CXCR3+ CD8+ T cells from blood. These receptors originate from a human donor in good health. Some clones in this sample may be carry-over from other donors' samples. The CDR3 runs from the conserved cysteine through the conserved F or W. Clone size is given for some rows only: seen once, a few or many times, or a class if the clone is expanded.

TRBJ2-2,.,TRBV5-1,CASRRVVTGELFF
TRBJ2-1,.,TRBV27,CASSSTPDRSYNEQFF
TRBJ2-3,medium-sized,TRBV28,CASSWRRETADTQYF
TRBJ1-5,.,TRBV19,CASTVMTGGNQPQHF
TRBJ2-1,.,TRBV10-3,CAISDRLAGEYNEQFF
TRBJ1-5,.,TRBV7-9,CASTLPGSNQPQHF
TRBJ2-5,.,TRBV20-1,CSADPQGYQETQYF
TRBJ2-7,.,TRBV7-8,CASSSPSVDRGQYF
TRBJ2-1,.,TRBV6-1,CASSGGPGRPNEQFF
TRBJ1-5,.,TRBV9,CASSSRDSNQPQHF
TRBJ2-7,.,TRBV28,CASSLLGSFYEQYF
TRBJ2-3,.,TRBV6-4,CASSRTATDTQYF
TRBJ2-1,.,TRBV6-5,CASSYLTTSPQRYNEQFF
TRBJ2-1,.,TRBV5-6,CATTSLSHNEQFF
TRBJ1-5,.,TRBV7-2,CASSLGVYSNQPQHF
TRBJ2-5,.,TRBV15,CATSRGQGDTETQYF
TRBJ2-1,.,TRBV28,CASSSTGGDEQFF
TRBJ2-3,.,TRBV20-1,CSARPLGGSLDTQYF
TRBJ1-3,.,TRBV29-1,CSVEAAADGTIYF
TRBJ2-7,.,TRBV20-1,CSARTDISYEQYF
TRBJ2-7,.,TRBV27,CASSSWDTVYEQYF
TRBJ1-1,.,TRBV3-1,CASSLKGATSTEAFF
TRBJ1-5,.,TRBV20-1,CSASTAGDLSNQPQHF
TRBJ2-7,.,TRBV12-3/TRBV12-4,CASRDGHYEQYF
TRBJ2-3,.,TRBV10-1,CASSDRTFQLTDTQYF
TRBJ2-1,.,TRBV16,CASSPPGTGAHNEQFF
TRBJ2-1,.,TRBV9,CASSVEPGSSYNEQFF
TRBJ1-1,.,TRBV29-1,CSVVENTEAFF
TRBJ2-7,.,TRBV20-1,CSARYRTSGAYEQYF
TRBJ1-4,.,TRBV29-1,CSVGPQDANEKLFF